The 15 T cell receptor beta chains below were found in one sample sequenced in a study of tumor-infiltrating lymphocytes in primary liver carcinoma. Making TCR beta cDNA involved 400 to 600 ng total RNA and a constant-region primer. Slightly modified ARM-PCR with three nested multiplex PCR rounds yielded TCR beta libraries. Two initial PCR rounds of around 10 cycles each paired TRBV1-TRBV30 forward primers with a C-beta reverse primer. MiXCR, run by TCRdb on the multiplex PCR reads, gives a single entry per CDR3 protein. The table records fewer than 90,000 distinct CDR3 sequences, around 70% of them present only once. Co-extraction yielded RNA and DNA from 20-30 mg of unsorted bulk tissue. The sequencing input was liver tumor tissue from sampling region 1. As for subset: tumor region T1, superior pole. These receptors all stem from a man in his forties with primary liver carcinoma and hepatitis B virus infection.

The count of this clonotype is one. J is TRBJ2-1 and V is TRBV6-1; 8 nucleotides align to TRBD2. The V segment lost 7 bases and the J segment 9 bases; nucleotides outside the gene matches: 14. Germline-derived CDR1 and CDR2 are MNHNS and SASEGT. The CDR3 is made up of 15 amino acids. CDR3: CASIRLAGRRGEQFF. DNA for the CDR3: TGTGCCAGCATTCGCTTAGCGGGAAGGCGGGGTGAGCAGTTCTTC.

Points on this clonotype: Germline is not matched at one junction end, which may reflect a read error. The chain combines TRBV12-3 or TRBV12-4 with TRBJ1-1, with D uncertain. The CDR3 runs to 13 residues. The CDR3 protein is CASSPNILTEPFF. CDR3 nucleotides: TGTGCCAGCAGCCCCAACATCTTAACTGAACCTTTCTTT.

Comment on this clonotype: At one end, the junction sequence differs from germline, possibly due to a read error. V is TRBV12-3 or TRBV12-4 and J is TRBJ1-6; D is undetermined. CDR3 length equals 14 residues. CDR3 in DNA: TGTACCAGCAGTTCCGGGGTAGATAATTCACCCCTCCACTTT. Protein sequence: CTSSSGVDNSPLHF.

This CDR3 is CANILDLSRPEQFF. CDR3 sequence (DNA): TGTGCCAACATCTTAGATCTATCGCGGCCCGAGCAGTTCTTC. The V call is TRBV11-2, the J call TRBJ2-1; D call uncertain. Trimming cost V 10 bases and J 10 bases, with 23 bases left between them. Germline-derived CDR1 and CDR2 are SGHAT and FQNNGV. The CDR3 is 14 amino acids.

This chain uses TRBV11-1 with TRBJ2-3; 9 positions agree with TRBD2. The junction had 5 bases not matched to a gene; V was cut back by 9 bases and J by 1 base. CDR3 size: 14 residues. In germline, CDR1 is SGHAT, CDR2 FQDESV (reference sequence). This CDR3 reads CARAGGAGTDTQYF. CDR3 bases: TGTGCCAGGGCGGGAGGGGCTGGCACAGATACGCAGTATTTT. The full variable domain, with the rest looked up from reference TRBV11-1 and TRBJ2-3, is EAEVAQSPRYKITEKSQAVAFWCDPISGHATLYWYRQILGQGPELLVQFQDESVVDDSQLPKDRFSAERLKGVDSTLKIQPAELGDSAMYLCARAGGAGTDTQYFGPGTRLTVL.

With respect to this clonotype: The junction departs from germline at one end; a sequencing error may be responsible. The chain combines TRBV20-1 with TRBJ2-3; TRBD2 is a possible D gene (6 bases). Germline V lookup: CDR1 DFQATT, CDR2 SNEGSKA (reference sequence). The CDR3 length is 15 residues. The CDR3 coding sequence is TGCAGTGCCCCCCTCCGGGACTTTGACACAGGTACGCAGTATTTT. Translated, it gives CSAPLRDFDTGTQYF.

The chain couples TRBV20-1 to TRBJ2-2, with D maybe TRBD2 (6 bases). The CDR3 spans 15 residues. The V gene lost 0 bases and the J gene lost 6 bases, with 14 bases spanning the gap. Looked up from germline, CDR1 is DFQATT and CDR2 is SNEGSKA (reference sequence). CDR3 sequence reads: CSARELGSVAGELFF. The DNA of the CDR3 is TGCAGTGCTAGAGAACTCGGGAGTGTGGCCGGGGAGCTGTTTTTT.

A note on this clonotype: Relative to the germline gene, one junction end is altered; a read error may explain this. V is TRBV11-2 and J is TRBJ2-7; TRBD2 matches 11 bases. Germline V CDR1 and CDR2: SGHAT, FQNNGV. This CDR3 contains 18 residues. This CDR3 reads CASSLSVELAGGRYEEYF. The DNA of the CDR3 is TGTGCCAGCAGCTTATCCGTTGAATTAGCGGGAGGGAGGTACGAGGAGTACTTC.

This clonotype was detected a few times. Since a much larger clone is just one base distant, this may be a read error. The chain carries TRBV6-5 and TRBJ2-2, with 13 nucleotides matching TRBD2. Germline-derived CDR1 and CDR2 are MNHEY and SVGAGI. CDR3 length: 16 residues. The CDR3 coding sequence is TGTGCCAGCAGACTAGCGGGAGGGGAGAACACCGGAGAGCCGTTTTTT. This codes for CASRLAGGENTGEPFF.

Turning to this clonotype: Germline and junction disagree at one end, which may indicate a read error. The CDR3 loop reads CASSSTGVWNAGELFF. The CDR3 nucleotides are TGTGCCAGCAGCTCAACAGGGGTTTGGAACGCCGGGGAGCTGTTTTTT. The chain has TRBV7-3 and TRBJ2-2; 7 nucleotides agree with TRBD1. Germline loops: CDR1 SGHTA, CDR2 FQGTGA. The CDR3 covers 16 residues.

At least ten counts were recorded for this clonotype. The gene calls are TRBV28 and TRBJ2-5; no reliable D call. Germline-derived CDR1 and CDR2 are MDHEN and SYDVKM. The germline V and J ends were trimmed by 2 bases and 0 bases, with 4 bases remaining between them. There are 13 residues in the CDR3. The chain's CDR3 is CASSLANQETQYF. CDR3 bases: TGTGCCAGCAGTTTAGCTAACCAAGAGACCCAGTACTTC.

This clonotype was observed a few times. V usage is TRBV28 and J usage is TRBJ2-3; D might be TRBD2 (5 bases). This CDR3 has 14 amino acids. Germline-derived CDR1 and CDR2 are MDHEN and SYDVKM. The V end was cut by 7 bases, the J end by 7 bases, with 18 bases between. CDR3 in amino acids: CASTTLVAGHTQYF. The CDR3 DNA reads TGTGCCAGCACGACGTTGGTGGCGGGTCATACGCAGTATTTT.

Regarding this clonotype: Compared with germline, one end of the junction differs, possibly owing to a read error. The CDR3 reads CACSYEGSGRRTQYF. As DNA, the CDR3 is TGTGCCTGCAGCTACGAAGGTAGCGGGAGACGGACGCAGTATTTT. The chain joins TRBV11-2 to TRBJ2-3; 9 nucleotides agree with TRBD2. Germline V gives CDR1 SGHAT, CDR2 FQNNGV. The CDR3 extends over 15 amino acids.

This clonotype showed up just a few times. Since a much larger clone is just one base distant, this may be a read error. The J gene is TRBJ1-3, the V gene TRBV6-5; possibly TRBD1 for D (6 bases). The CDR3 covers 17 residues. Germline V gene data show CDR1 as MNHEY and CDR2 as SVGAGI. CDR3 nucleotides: TGTGCCAGCAGTTACTCCCGTCCAGGGGACTCTGGAGACACCATATATTTT. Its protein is CASSYSRPGDSGDTIYF.

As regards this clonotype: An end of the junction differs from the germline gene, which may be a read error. CDR3 nucleotides: TGTGCCAGCAGCGTAAGCGGGAGGACCTTCTACAATGAGCAGTTCTTT. It translates to CASSVSGRTFYNEQFF. The J gene is TRBJ2-1, the V gene TRBV9, with 9 bases that match TRBD2. Looked up from germline, CDR1 is SGDLS and CDR2 is YYNGEE. This CDR3 contains 16 residues.